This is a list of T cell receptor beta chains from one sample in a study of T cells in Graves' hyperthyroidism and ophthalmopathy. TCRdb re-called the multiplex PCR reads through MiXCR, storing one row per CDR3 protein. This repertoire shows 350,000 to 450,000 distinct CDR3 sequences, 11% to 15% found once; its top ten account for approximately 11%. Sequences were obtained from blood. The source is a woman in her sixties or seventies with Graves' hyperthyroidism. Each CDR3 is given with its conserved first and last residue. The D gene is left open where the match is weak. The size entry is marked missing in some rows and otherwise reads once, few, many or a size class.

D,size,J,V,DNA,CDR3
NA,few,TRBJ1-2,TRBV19,TGTGCCAGTAGTATAAGTTTGTTTCGGGGAGGCTACACCTTC,CASSISLFRGGYTF
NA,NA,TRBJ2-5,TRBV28,TGTGCCAGCAGCCAACCCTCGGCAGGGCAAGAGACCCAGTACTTC,CASSQPSAGQETQYF
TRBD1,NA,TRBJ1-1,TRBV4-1,TGCGCCAGCAGCCGCCGGGGACAGGGGATCACTGAAGCTTTCTTT,CASSRRGQGITEAFF
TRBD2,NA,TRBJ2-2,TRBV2,TGTGCCAGCAGGATAGCGGGAGGGAACACCGGGGAGCTGTTTTTT,CASRIAGGNTGELFF
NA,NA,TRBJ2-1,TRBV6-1,TGTGCCAGCAGTGAAGCCGGGCTAGCGTTTGAGCAGTTCTTC,CASSEAGLAFEQFF
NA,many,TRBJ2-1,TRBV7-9,TGTGCCAGCAGGCCTAATAGCGGAAGGAGCTCCTACAATGAGCAGTTCTTC,CASRPNSGRSSYNEQFF
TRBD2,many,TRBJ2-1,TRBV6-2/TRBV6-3,TGTGCCAGCAGTAACCGACTAGCGGACAATGAGCAGTTCTTC,CASSNRLADNEQFF
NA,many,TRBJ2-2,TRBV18,TGTGCCAGCTCACCACGGGTCGGGGACACCGGGGAGCTGTTTTTT,CASSPRVGDTGELFF
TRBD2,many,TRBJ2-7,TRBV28,TGTGCCAGCCATGTGCTCGGGCGGGAGACCGAGCAGTACTTC,CASHVLGRETEQYF
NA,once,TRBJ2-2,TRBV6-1,TGTGCCAGCACCAACCCTCCTGGGGGAAGGGAGCTGTTTTTT,CASTNPPGGRELFF
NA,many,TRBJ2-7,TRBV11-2,TGTGCCAGCAGCTTCGGGACTGGGGACTACGAGCAGTACTTC,CASSFGTGDYEQYF
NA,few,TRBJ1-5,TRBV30,TGTGCCTGGAGTGTTACTAACAATCAGCCCCAGCATTTT,CAWSVTNNQPQHF
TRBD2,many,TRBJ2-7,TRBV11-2,TGTGCCAGCAGCACTACGCGTGGGGGCGAGGGCGGGAGGGCCAACGAGCAGTACTTC,CASSTTRGGEGGRANEQYF
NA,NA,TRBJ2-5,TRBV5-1,TGCGCCAGCAGCCCTGGGAGGCCCCAGTACTTC,CASSPGRPQYF
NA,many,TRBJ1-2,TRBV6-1,TGTGCCAGCAGCTCAGGGTTCTCTAGCTATGGCTACACCTTC,CASSSGFSSYGYTF
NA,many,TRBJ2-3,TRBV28,TGTGCCAGCAGTTTCCTGTTGCGGACACGCACAGATACGCAGTATTTT,CASSFLLRTRTDTQYF
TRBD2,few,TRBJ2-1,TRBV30,TGTGCCTGGACTAGCGGGAGGGCTTGGGGGGAGCAGTTCTTC,CAWTSGRAWGEQFF
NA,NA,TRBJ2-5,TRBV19,TGTGCCAGTAGTATGGGGACACTTATAGAGACCCAGTACTTC,CASSMGTLIETQYF
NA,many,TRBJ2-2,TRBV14,TGTGCCAGCAGCCAAGGGGGGACGGGACCGAACACCGGGGAGCTGTTTTTT,CASSQGGTGPNTGELFF
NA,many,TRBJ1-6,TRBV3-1,TGTGCCAGCAGCCAAGAATTCGCCAATAATTCACCCCTCCACTTT,CASSQEFANNSPLHF
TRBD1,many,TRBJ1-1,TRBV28,TGTGCCAGCAGGCTCGGACAGGAGAACACTGAAGCTTTCTTT,CASRLGQENTEAFF
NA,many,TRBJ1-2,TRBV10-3,TGTGCCATCAGTGAGTCGGCAGGTGAGGACTATGGCTACACCTTC,CAISESAGEDYGYTF
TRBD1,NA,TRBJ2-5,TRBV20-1,TGCAGTGCTAGAGACACCGGGACAGGGGTCGAGACCCAGTACTTC,CSARDTGTGVETQYF
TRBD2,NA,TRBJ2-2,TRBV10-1,TGCGCCAGCAGTGATCCCGTTGGGGCTAGCGGGGGAAACACCGGGGAGCTGTTTTTT,CASSDPVGASGGNTGELFF
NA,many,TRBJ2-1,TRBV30,TGTGCCTGGAGTTTCTCCTACAATGAGCAGTTCTTC,CAWSFSYNEQFF
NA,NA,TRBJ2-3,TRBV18,TGTGCCAGCTCACCGAGAGTGTCAGATACGCAGTATTTT,CASSPRVSDTQYF
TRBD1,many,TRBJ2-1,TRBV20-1,TGCAGTGCTGGGGCCCCGGGACAGGGGTATTTGAATGAGCAGTTCTTC,CSAGAPGQGYLNEQFF
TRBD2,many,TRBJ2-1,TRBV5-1,TGCGCCAGCAGCTTAACCGGGACTAGCGGGAACTACAATGAGCAGTTCTTC,CASSLTGTSGNYNEQFF
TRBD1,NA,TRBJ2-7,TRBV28,TGTGCCAGCAGACGAGGACAGGGAGGATACGAGCAGTACTTC,CASRRGQGGYEQYF
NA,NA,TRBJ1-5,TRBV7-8,TGTGCCAGCAGCTTAGTTTGGGGCGGGGACGGCAATCAGCCCCAGCATTTT,CASSLVWGGDGNQPQHF
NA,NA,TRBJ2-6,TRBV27,TGTGCCAGCAAAGTCTCTGGGGCCAACGTCCTGACTTTC,CASKVSGANVLTF
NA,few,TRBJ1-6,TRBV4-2,TGTGCCAGCAGCCAAGCCAGCGGGGAGAGGTTAAGGAATTCACCCCTCCACTTT,CASSQASGERLRNSPLHF
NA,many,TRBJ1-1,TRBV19,TGTGCCAGTAGTATAGGGACTGGGACAAAGACTGAAGCTTTCTTT,CASSIGTGTKTEAFF
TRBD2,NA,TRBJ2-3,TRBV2,TGTGCCAGCAGGAAGAGCCCGGGACTAGCGGGAGTCACAGATACGCAGTATTTT,CASRKSPGLAGVTDTQYF
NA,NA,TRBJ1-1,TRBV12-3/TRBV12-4,TGTGCCAGTCAGGGGAACACTGAAGCTTTCTTT,CASQGNTEAFF
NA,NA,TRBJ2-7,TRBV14,TGTGCCAGCAATTTCAGGGAAGGGGTCGAGCAGTACTTC,CASNFREGVEQYF
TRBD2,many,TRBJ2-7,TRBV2,TGTGCCAGCAGTCCCACGAGGGAGGGCGAGCAGTACTTC,CASSPTREGEQYF
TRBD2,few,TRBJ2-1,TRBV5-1,TGCGCCAGCAGCTTTAGCGGGGATTTTACCTATGAGCAGTTCTTC,CASSFSGDFTYEQFF
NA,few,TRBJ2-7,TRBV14,TGTGCCAGCAGCCAAATAGGGACGGGGAGCTCCTACGAGCAGTACTTC,CASSQIGTGSSYEQYF
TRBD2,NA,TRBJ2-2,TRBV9,TGTGCCAGCAGCCCTAGCGGGAGGGATGTCGGGGAGCTGTTTTTT,CASSPSGRDVGELFF
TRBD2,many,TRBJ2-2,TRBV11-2,TGTGCCAGCAGCCCGGGACTAGCGGGAGCATACACCGGGGAGCTGTTTTTT,CASSPGLAGAYTGELFF
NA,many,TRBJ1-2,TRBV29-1,TGCAGCGTTGTTCATACTACGCGGACAGATGGCTACACCTTC,CSVVHTTRTDGYTF
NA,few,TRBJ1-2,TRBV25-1,TGTGCCAGCAGTGGAACAGGAGTTCATGGCTACACCTTC,CASSGTGVHGYTF
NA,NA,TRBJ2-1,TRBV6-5,TGTGCCAGCAGTTACTCCAGGGAGAAAGACGAGCAGTTCTTC,CASSYSREKDEQFF
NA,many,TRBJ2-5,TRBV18,TGTGCCAGCTCAACCACGAGTTCGAGGGAGACCCAGTACTTC,CASSTTSSRETQYF
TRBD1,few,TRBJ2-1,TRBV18,TGTGCCAGCTCACCACGGGCACAGGGGGCAGGGTCCTACAATGAGCAGTTCTTC,CASSPRAQGAGSYNEQFF
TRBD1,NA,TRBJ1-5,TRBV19,TGTGCCAGTACTATGGACAGGGCCAATCAGCCCCAGCATTTT,CASTMDRANQPQHF
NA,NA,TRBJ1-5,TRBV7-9,TGTGCCAGCAGCCCAGCCGGGACCGAGAATCAGCCCCAGCATTTT,CASSPAGTENQPQHF